The sample holds a few counts of the clone carrying this TCR beta chain. Treatment specified: PENTA 11 planned treatment interruption arm or continuous ART arm. The V gene's germline CDR1 is MGHRA and CDR2 YSYEKL. V dropped 1 base and J dropped 4 bases, with 14 bases sitting between them. The CDR3 is 16 amino acids. A 3' RACE protocol on RNA, with unique molecular identifiers, produced the TCR library. From the 3' RACE reads, TCRdb called clonotypes with MiXCR, one entry per CDR3 protein. The sample records about 89,000 distinct CDR3 sequences, less than 7% being singletons. This sample stems from a study of HIV-infected children after antiretroviral therapy interruption.

The TCR sequence derives from a pool of human donors with HIV. J is TRBJ1-5 and V is TRBV4-1, with D unclear. Sequencing used CD45RA+ CD4+ T cells from PBMCs, pooled from several time points, obtained from a donor given antiretroviral therapy, either interrupted or continuous. Indicated subset: naive CD4+ CD45RA+ CD45RO- T cells. CDR3 loop: CASSQASGGGNQPQHF. Here the CDR3 DNA reads TGCGCCAGCAGCCAAGCGAGCGGCGGCGGTAATCAGCCCCAGCATTTT.